The rows below give T cell receptor beta chains drawn from one sample of a study of T cells after yellow fever vaccination. TCRdb reprocessed the 5' RACE reads via MiXCR and lists one record per CDR3 protein. The sample holds about 52,000 distinct CDR3 sequences, around 6.7% seen once. Material: CD8+ T cells not binding an NS4B(214-222) dextramer, sorted from PBMCs, obtained more than 35 days after the first yellow fever vaccination. The receptor source for this set is a man aged 18 to 29 who received the YFV17D yellow fever vaccine. CDR3s include the opening cysteine and the closing phenylalanine or tryptophan. Each record gives: clone size, J gene, D gene, V gene, CDR3 protein, CDR3 DNA. A D gene is named only where the DNA matches it firmly. Part of the rows lack a size; the others show once, few, many or a class for expanded clones.

many,TRBJ2-1,-,TRBV11-2,CASSRAGVSSYNEQFF,TGTGCCAGCAGCAGGGCCGGGGTAAGCTCCTACAATGAGCAGTTCTTC
-,TRBJ1-1,-,TRBV20-1,CSARWGARAFF,TGCAGTGCGCGCTGGGGTGCTCGAGCTTTCTTT
-,TRBJ2-5,TRBD2,TRBV7-2,CASTLRLAGLYQETQYF,TGTGCCAGCACCCTGAGGCTAGCGGGACTGTACCAAGAGACCCAGTACTTC
-,TRBJ2-3,-,TRBV4-1,CASSQEGGGWWTDTQYF,TGCGCCAGCAGCCAAGAAGGGGGGGGCTGGTGGACAGATACGCAGTATTTT
many,TRBJ1-5,-,TRBV15,CATSRDRGFNQPQHF,TGTGCCACCAGCAGAGACCGCGGGTTCAATCAGCCCCAGCATTTT
few,TRBJ2-5,-,TRBV1,CTSSQERVQGGVRETQYF,TGCACCAGCAGCCAAGAGAGGGTCCAGGGAGGGGTCCGAGAGACCCAGTACTTC
few,TRBJ1-4,-,TRBV20-1,CSARDLGGSNEKLFF,TGCAGTGCTAGAGATCTAGGTGGTTCTAATGAAAAACTGTTTTTT
few,TRBJ1-5,TRBD1,TRBV7-9,CASSPKGQGNQHF,TGTGCCAGCAGCCCGAAGGGACAGGGGAACCAGCATTTT
-,TRBJ1-2,TRBD1,TRBV7-3,CASSFTGTANYGYTF,TGTGCCAGCAGCTTCACCGGGACAGCTAACTATGGCTACACCTTC
-,TRBJ2-3,-,TRBV5-1,CASSLVSLTTDTQYF,TGCGCCAGCAGCTTGGTTAGTCTAACGACAGATACGCAGTATTTT
-,TRBJ1-4,TRBD1,TRBV4-1,CASSQHDRAEKLFF,TGCGCCAGCAGCCAACACGACAGGGCTGAAAAACTGTTTTTT
-,TRBJ2-2,-,TRBV29-1,CSVVPSHNGELFF,TGCAGCGTTGTGCCCTCGCACAACGGGGAGCTGTTTTTT
many,TRBJ1-5,TRBD1,TRBV6-2/TRBV6-3,CASSYDPDRGHSNQPQHF,TGTGCCAGCAGTTACGACCCAGACAGGGGGCATAGCAATCAGCCCCAGCATTTT
-,TRBJ2-7,-,TRBV5-4,CASSLEAGSEQYF,TGTGCCAGCAGCTTGGAGGCGGGTTCCGAGCAGTACTTC
many,TRBJ2-4,-,TRBV5-1,CASDSGGGPGNIQYF,TGCGCCAGCGACTCGGGCGGGGGCCCCGGCAACATTCAGTACTTC
many,TRBJ2-1,-,TRBV3-1,CASSQGGEQFF,TGTGCCAGCAGCCAAGGGGGTGAGCAGTTCTTC
many,TRBJ1-2,-,TRBV5-8,CASSFWAREIYGYTF,TGTGCCAGCAGCTTTTGGGCCAGGGAGATCTATGGCTACACCTTC
many,TRBJ1-1,-,TRBV6-5,CASSYVALGTEAFF,TGTGCCAGCAGTTACGTGGCCCTGGGGACTGAAGCTTTCTTT
few,TRBJ1-5,TRBD1,TRBV4-1,CASSQGTVSNQPQHF,TGCGCCAGCAGCCAGGGGACAGTTAGCAATCAGCCCCAGCATTTT
many,TRBJ2-2,-,TRBV5-1,CASSLARLTGELFF,TGCGCCAGCAGCTTGGCCAGGCTGACCGGGGAGCTGTTTTTT
-,TRBJ1-2,-,TRBV7-6,CASSLGARVTGYIF,TGTGCCAGCAGCTTAGGGGCGAGGGTAACGGGCTACATCTTC
few,TRBJ2-3,-,TRBV7-9,CASSLGVLGTDTQYF,TGTGCCAGCAGCTTAGGAGTGTTGGGCACAGATACGCAGTATTTT
many,TRBJ2-3,TRBD2,TRBV27,CASSHGGSTDTQYF,TGTGCCAGCAGCCACGGGGGGAGCACAGATACGCAGTATTTT
few,TRBJ2-1,-,TRBV30,CAWSVGSSSYNEQFF,TGTGCCTGGAGTGTGGGTTCGAGCTCCTACAATGAGCAGTTCTTC
once,TRBJ2-3,-,TRBV20-1,CSAVKTVRTDTQYF,TGCAGTGCGGTTAAGACGGTCCGCACAGATACGCAGTATTTT
few,TRBJ1-5,TRBD1,TRBV18,CASSPSATGAFNQPQHF,TGTGCCAGCTCACCCTCCGCTACAGGGGCTTTCAATCAGCCCCAGCATTTT
medium-sized,TRBJ2-1,TRBD2,TRBV27,CASSLSGGPANEQFF,TGTGCCAGCAGTCTAAGCGGGGGCCCAGCCAATGAGCAGTTCTTC
-,TRBJ2-6,TRBD1,TRBV9,CASSAEGQAPFSGANVLTF,TGTGCCAGCAGCGCGGAGGGACAGGCGCCCTTCTCTGGGGCCAACGTCCTGACTTTC
-,TRBJ2-1,-,TRBV7-2,CASRPPGTVNEQFF,TGTGCCAGCAGGCCGCCCGGGACCGTCAATGAGCAGTTCTTC
many,TRBJ2-3,TRBD1,TRBV29-1,CSVTGGGSTDTQYF,TGCAGCGTCACAGGGGGAGGTAGCACAGATACGCAGTATTTT
many,TRBJ2-3,-,TRBV11-2,CASSFMGRGRLDTQYF,TGTGCCAGCAGCTTTATGGGCAGGGGCCGGTTGGATACGCAGTATTTT
many,TRBJ2-2,-,TRBV9,CASSVISTGELFF,TGTGCCAGCAGCGTGATTTCTACCGGGGAGCTGTTTTTT
many,TRBJ2-7,TRBD1,TRBV10-3,CAVESGTGPTKGDEQYF,TGTGCCGTCGAATCCGGGACAGGGCCTACGAAAGGGGACGAGCAGTACTTC
many,TRBJ1-2,-,TRBV2,CATLPGPTNYGYTF,TGTGCCACCTTGCCGGGACCCACAAACTATGGCTACACCTTC
many,TRBJ2-1,-,TRBV11-2,CASSSTGHEQFF,TGTGCCAGCAGCTCTACGGGTCATGAGCAGTTCTTC
few,TRBJ1-6,-,TRBV7-9,CASSWDGQSSYNSPLHF,TGTGCCAGCAGCTGGGACGGCCAGAGCTCCTATAATTCACCCCTCCACTTT
-,TRBJ2-5,-,TRBV5-1,CASSSIQSSAGWAQYF,TGCGCCAGCAGCTCGATTCAGTCTAGCGCAGGGTGGGCCCAGTACTTC
few,TRBJ1-1,-,TRBV27,CASSLYFGDTEAFF,TGTGCCAGCAGTTTATACTTCGGGGACACTGAAGCTTTCTTT
many,TRBJ1-5,TRBD1,TRBV20-1,CSAYDRVIPLLQPQHF,TGCAGTGCCTATGACAGGGTTATTCCCCTTCTTCAGCCCCAGCATTTT
-,TRBJ2-1,-,TRBV6-1,CASSDGPGSYNEQFF,TGTGCCAGCAGTGACGGGCCAGGATCATACAATGAGCAGTTCTTC